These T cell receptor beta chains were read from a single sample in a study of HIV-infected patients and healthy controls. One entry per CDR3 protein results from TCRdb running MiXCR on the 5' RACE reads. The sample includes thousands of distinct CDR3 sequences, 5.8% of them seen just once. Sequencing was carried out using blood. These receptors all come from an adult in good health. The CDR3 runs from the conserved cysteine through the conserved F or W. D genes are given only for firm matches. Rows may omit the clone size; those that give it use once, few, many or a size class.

CSARFGDRGPLRGYTF	TGCAGTGCTAGATTCGGGGACAGGGGGCCTCTCCGTGGCTACACCTTC	TRBV20-1	TRBJ1-2	16	many	TRBD1
CASSLGGDTGELFF	TGTGCCAGCAGCTTGGGGGGAGACACCGGGGAGCTGTTTTTT	TRBV5-4	TRBJ2-2	14	NA	NA
CASSRDSPYNEQFF	TGTGCCAGCAGCCGGGACTCACCCTACAATGAGCAGTTCTTC	TRBV5-6	TRBJ2-1	14	NA	NA
CASKSRNRLDYGYTF	TGTGCCAGCAAAAGCCGAAACAGGCTGGACTATGGCTACACCTTC	TRBV6-1	TRBJ1-2	15	many	NA
CASSSHSTDTQYF	TGTGCCAGCAGCTCACATAGCACAGATACGCAGTATTTT	TRBV3-1	TRBJ2-3	13	few	NA
CASSFGPASGYYEQYF	TGTGCCAGCAGCTTTGGGCCGGCGTCCGGCTACTACGAGCAGTACTTC	TRBV7-2	TRBJ2-7	16	medium-sized	NA
CASSLDRDYGYTF	TGCGCCAGCAGCTTGGACAGAGACTATGGCTACACCTTC	TRBV5-1	TRBJ1-2	13	many	NA
CASRLLAGAQETQYF	TGTGCCAGCAGATTACTAGCGGGGGCCCAAGAGACCCAGTACTTC	TRBV2	TRBJ2-5	15	medium-sized	TRBD2
CSARVRGSSYNEQFF	TGCAGTGCTAGAGTCCGGGGGAGCTCCTACAATGAGCAGTTCTTC	TRBV20-1	TRBJ2-1	15	few	NA
CASSQDLSSAEQFF	TGCGCCAGCAGCCAAGATCTCTCTAGTGCTGAGCAGTTCTTC	TRBV4-3	TRBJ2-1	14	NA	NA
CASSGSGTGVFEQYF	TGTGCCAGCAGTGGCTCCGGGACAGGGGTGTTCGAGCAGTACTTC	TRBV27	TRBJ2-7	15	medium-sized	TRBD1
CASSFTDFNSPLHF	TGTGCCAGCAGTTTCACGGATTTCAATTCACCCCTCCACTTT	TRBV28	TRBJ1-6	14	medium-sized	NA
CASSQELWSGGAVGTQYF	TGTGCCAGCAGCCAAGAGCTCTGGAGCGGGGGGGCCGTCGGTACGCAGTATTTT	TRBV3-1	TRBJ2-3	18	NA	TRBD2
CATSLGRGRGDYGYTF	TGTGCCACCAGCCTCGGACGGGGCAGGGGGGACTATGGCTACACCTTC	TRBV28	TRBJ1-2	16	medium-sized	TRBD1
CASSATRFANTGELFF	TGTGCCAGCAGCGCCACTCGGTTCGCGAACACCGGGGAGCTGTTTTTT	TRBV7-2	TRBJ2-2	16	medium-sized	NA
CASSLGSFGRELFF	TGTGCCAGCAGCTTAGGGTCTTTCGGCAGGGAGCTGTTTTTT	TRBV13	TRBJ2-2	14	many	NA
CASSQEGSGRRRYEQYF	TGCGCCAGCAGCCAAGAAGGATCCGGACGTAGGAGATACGAGCAGTACTTC	TRBV4-1	TRBJ2-7	17	many	NA
CASSLAGFFHTDTQYF	TGTGCCAGCAGCTTGGCCGGTTTCTTCCACACAGATACGCAGTATTTT	TRBV5-4	TRBJ2-3	16	NA	NA
CASSGYNRGRYGYTF	TGTGCCAGCAGTGGATACAACAGGGGGCGGTATGGCTACACCTTC	TRBV27	TRBJ1-2	15	many	TRBD1
CASRIGGSRYEQYF	TGTGCCAGCAGAATTGGGGGTAGTAGGTACGAGCAGTACTTC	TRBV11-2	TRBJ2-7	14	many	NA
CASSITKNTEAFF	TGTGCCAGTAGTATTACGAAGAACACTGAAGCTTTCTTT	TRBV19	TRBJ1-1	13	few	NA
CASTSLGAYNEQFF	TGTGCCAGCACCAGTCTCGGGGCGTACAATGAGCAGTTCTTC	TRBV6-1	TRBJ2-1	14	few	NA
CASSLVDTIYF	TGTGCCAGCAGCCTGGTTGACACCATATATTTT	TRBV12-3/TRBV12-4	TRBJ1-3	11	medium-sized	NA
CASSSPEGTEEYF	TGTGCCAGCAGTTCCCCGGAAGGGACAGAGGAGTACTTC	TRBV28	TRBJ2-7	13	many	TRBD1
CAWSAGGQRETQYF	TGTGCCTGGAGCGCGGGGGGGCAGAGAGAGACCCAGTACTTC	TRBV30	TRBJ2-5	14	NA	TRBD2
CASSPSGPYGYTF	TGTGCCAGCAGCCCCAGCGGCCCCTATGGCTACACCTTC	TRBV7-9	TRBJ1-2	13	once	NA
CASSLWDRGNTGELFF	TGTGCCAGCAGCTTATGGGACAGGGGAAACACCGGGGAGCTGTTTTTT	TRBV7-2	TRBJ2-2	16	medium-sized	TRBD1
CASSSSGPVSYEQYF	TGTGCCAGCTCATCTAGCGGCCCGGTCTCCTACGAGCAGTACTTC	TRBV18	TRBJ2-7	15	many	TRBD2
CASSLGSGRSNQPQHF	TGTGCCAGCAGCTTGGGATCCGGACGGAGCAATCAGCCCCAGCATTTT	TRBV7-8	TRBJ1-5	16	NA	NA
CASSLGVGPQETQYF	TGCGCCAGCAGCTTGGGGGTGGGGCCCCAAGAGACCCAGTACTTC	TRBV5-1	TRBJ2-5	15	many	NA
CASSPTEGLYQAFF	TGTGCCAGCAGCCCCACAGAAGGGTTATACCAAGCTTTCTTT	TRBV7-9	TRBJ1-1	14	many	NA
CASRQDSNQPQHF	TGTGCCAGTAGACAGGATAGCAATCAGCCCCAGCATTTT	TRBV2	TRBJ1-5	13	medium-sized	NA
CASSLEYGTGYTDTQYF	TGCGCCAGCAGCTTGGAGTATGGGACTGGCTACACAGATACGCAGTATTTT	TRBV5-1	TRBJ2-3	17	NA	NA
CASSPRVANYGYTF	TGTGCCAGCAGCCCAAGAGTAGCTAACTATGGCTACACCTTC	TRBV3-1	TRBJ1-2	14	medium-sized	NA
CASSPDSPSNTEAFF	TGCGCCAGCAGCCCCGATTCACCGTCGAACACTGAAGCTTTCTTT	TRBV5-1	TRBJ1-1	15	medium-sized	NA
CAISGVRGASTDTQYF	TGTGCCATCAGTGGTGTTAGAGGGGCTAGCACAGATACGCAGTATTTT	TRBV10-3	TRBJ2-3	16	medium-sized	NA
CASSQGLRDFQETQYF	TGCGCCAGCAGCCAAGGACTCCGGGACTTTCAAGAGACCCAGTACTTC	TRBV4-3	TRBJ2-5	16	medium-sized	NA
CASTPGGGRYEQYF	TGTGCCAGCACCCCGGGCGGCGGGCGTTACGAGCAGTACTTC	TRBV7-2	TRBJ2-7	14	many	NA
CASSNQRGGLTDTQYF	TGTGCCAGCAGTAACCAGCGGGGGGGCCTCACAGATACGCAGTATTTT	TRBV6-6	TRBJ2-3	16	medium-sized	TRBD2
CAISDIGGVQETQYF	TGTGCCATCAGTGACATTGGGGGGGTCCAAGAGACCCAGTACTTC	TRBV10-3	TRBJ2-5	15	medium-sized	TRBD2
CAISAKGKETQYF	TGTGCCATCAGTGCCAAAGGAAAGGAGACCCAGTACTTC	TRBV10-3	TRBJ2-5	13	NA	NA
CASSPRDRGHSPLHF	TGTGCCAGCAGCCCGCGGGACAGGGGGCATTCACCCCTCCACTTT	TRBV3-1	TRBJ1-6	15	many	TRBD1